Listed here are 10 T cell receptor beta chains from one sample, sequenced in a study of CD8 T cells in Susac syndrome. The authors reverse transcribed about 0.5 to 1 ug RNA with random hexamers. MiXCR was run by TCRdb on the immunoSEQ multiplex PCR reads, yielding one entry per CDR3 protein. The sample has 200,000 or so distinct CDR3 sequences; about 95% are singletons. The sequenced sample was CD4+ T cells from PBMCs. These receptors were obtained from a human donor with multiple sclerosis.

The V gene is TRBV20-1, the J gene TRBJ2-1, with D possibly matching TRBD2 (5 bases). Germline V gene sequence: CDR1 DFQATT, CDR2 SNEGSKA (reference sequence). V lost 6 bases and J lost 8, with 23 bases in between. This CDR3 is 15 amino acids long. CDR3 nucleotides: TGCAGTGCCAATACGGGCCCGTCCACGAGGGATGAGCAGTTCTTC. It is translated as CSANTGPSTRDEQFF.

CDR3: CASSNGLAGDPRNEQFF. In nucleotides, the CDR3 is TGTGCCAGCAGCAACGGACTAGCGGGAGATCCGAGGAATGAGCAGTTCTTC. V usage is TRBV5-6 and J usage is TRBJ2-1, with 13 bases aligning to TRBD2. CDR3 size: 17 residues. Trimming removed 4 bases from V and 7 bases from J; junction bases left unmatched: 11. The germline gives CDR1 SGHDT, CDR2 YYEEEE.

This chain joins TRBV5-1 and TRBJ1-1; D uncertain. Germline V CDR1 and CDR2: SGHRS, YFSETQ. The V gene lost 4 bases and the J gene lost 6 bases, with 16 bases spanning the gap. The CDR3 sequence is 14 residues long. The CDR3 sequence is CASSPTPREPEAFF. The CDR3 nucleotides read TGCGCCAGCAGCCCAACCCCGAGGGAGCCTGAAGCTTTCTTT.

V usage is TRBV30 and J usage is TRBJ2-1, with D perhaps TRBD2 (5 bases). The CDR3 contains 14 residues. Trimming stripped 2 bases from V and 7 bases from J, with 15 bases between. Germline CDR1 reads GTSNPN; CDR2 reads SVGIG (reference sequence). The CDR3 here is CAWSTLRPGNEQFF. DNA for the CDR3: TGTGCCTGGAGTACTCTCAGACCGGGGAATGAGCAGTTCTTC.

The chain recombines TRBV27 with TRBJ1-2; TRBD1 agrees at 8 bases. J was trimmed by 6 bases and V by 2 bases; bases with no gene match: 2. Looked up from germline, CDR1 is MNHEY and CDR2 is SMNVEV (reference sequence). This CDR3 has 13 amino acids. This chain's CDR3 is CASSLKQGDGYTF. The CDR3 nucleotides read TGTGCCAGCAGTTTAAAACAGGGGGATGGCTACACCTTC.

V is TRBV20-1 and J is TRBJ1-5, with TRBD1 matching 10 bases. The CDR3 is 15 amino acids. V lost 5 bases to trimming and J lost 1 base; unmatched junction nucleotides: 5. The germline CDR1 and CDR2 sequences are DFQATT and SNEGSKA (reference sequence). The DNA of the CDR3 is TGCAGTGCTGGACCGGGACAGGGGAGCAATCAGCCCCAGCATTTT. Translation gives CSAGPGQGSNQPQHF.

The chain links TRBV29-1 to TRBJ1-1; D possibly corresponds to TRBD1 (6 bases). CDR3 length: 15 amino acids. Trimming pared 7 bases from V and 4 bases from J, leaving 22 bases between. Germline values: CDR1 SQVTM, CDR2 ANQGSEA. This CDR3 reads CSAPDGGISSTEAFF. In DNA, the CDR3 is TGCAGCGCGCCGGACGGGGGCATTTCGAGCACTGAAGCTTTCTTT. The full variable domain, completed using reference TRBV29-1 and TRBJ1-1, is SAVISQKPSRDICQRGTSLTIQCQVDSQVTMMFWYRQQPGQSLTLIATANQGSEATYESGFVIDKFPISRPNLTFSTLTVSNMSPEDSSIYLCSAPDGGISSTEAFFGQGTRLTVV.

The J gene is TRBJ1-1, the V gene TRBV18; maybe TRBD1 (5 bases). The CDR3 is made up of 13 amino acids. Deletions cut 6 bases from V and 3 bases from J, with 11 bases between. Germline CDR1 KGHSH, CDR2 LQKENI. The CDR3 nucleotides read TGTGCCAGCTCGGGGGGGTCGGACACTGAAGCTTTCTTT. Its protein product is CASSGGSDTEAFF.

This sequence joins TRBV30 and TRBJ1-6; a weak D match, TRBD1 (6 bases). Germline loops: CDR1 GTSNPN, CDR2 SVGIG (reference sequence). The CDR3 consists of 13 residues. The ends were cut back, 0 bases at V and 16 bases at J, with 16 bases in the middle. Here the CDR3 reads CAWSVQDSSRLHF. Here the CDR3 DNA reads TGTGCCTGGAGTGTACAGGACAGCTCCAGACTCCACTTT.

This sequence joins TRBV14 and TRBJ1-4; D gene uncertain. Between the trimmed V and J ends, which lost 2 bases and 6 bases, there was a span of 7 bases. The CDR3 runs to 13 residues. Germline V gene data show CDR1 as SGHDN and CDR2 as FVKESK. The CDR3 region is CASSQNRHEKLFF. CDR3 in DNA: TGTGCCAGCAGCCAAAATCGTCATGAAAAACTGTTTTTT. Full variable domain (remainder filled in from reference TRBV14 and TRBJ1-4): EAGVTQFPSHSVIEKGQTVTLRCDPISGHDNLYWYRRVMGKEIKFLLHFVKESKQDESGMPNNRFLAERTGGTYSTLKVQPAELEDSGVYFCASSQNRHEKLFFGSGTQLSVL.